These 14 T cell receptor beta chains were sequenced from one sample in a study of patients and donors after allogeneic stem cell transplantation. TCRdb passed the RT-PCR reads through MiXCR, listing each CDR3 protein once. Among 800,000 to 1,000,000 distinct CDR3 sequences listed, 15% to 20% were seen once. What was sequenced was blood, either unsorted or a sorted T cell fraction (not recorded which). The receptors stem from a human donor who was either an allogeneic HSCT recipient or a stem cell or donor lymphocyte infusion donor (not recorded which). It is not recorded whose cells these are; they may come from a transplant donor.

This clonotype was seen more than once but under ten times. The chain links TRBV7-9 to TRBJ2-3; TRBD1 is a possible D gene (5 bases). Trimming cost V 5 bases and J 3 bases, with 18 bases left between them. Germline V gives CDR1 SEHNR, CDR2 FQNEAQ (reference sequence). This CDR3 contains 16 residues. The CDR3 nucleotides are TGTGCCAGCAGCCAAGAAAAAGTCAGGGCGACAGATACGCAGTATTTT. The encoded protein is CASSQEKVRATDTQYF. Together with reference TRBV7-9 and TRBJ2-3, the CDR3 gives the full variable domain: DTGVSQNPRHKITKRGQNVTFRCDPISEHNRLYWYRQTLGQGPEFLTYFQNEAQLEKSRLLSDRFSAERPKGSFSTLEIQRTEQGDSAMYLCASSQEKVRATDTQYFGPGTRLTVL.

The chain couples TRBV2 to TRBJ1-5; 8 bases map to TRBD1. Trimming took 1 base from V and 7 from J; bases not matched to a gene: 3. The CDR3 length is 14 residues. The V gene's germline CDR1 is SNHLY and CDR2 FYNNEI. This CDR3 reads CASSEGTGTQPQHF. The CDR3 DNA reads as TGTGCCAGCAGTGAAGGGACAGGGACCCAGCCCCAGCATTTT.

The chain uses TRBV12-3 or TRBV12-4 and TRBJ1-3; D is undetermined. V shed 6 bases and J shed 4 bases, with 10 bases lying between them. The CDR3 runs 13 residues. The CDR3 DNA follows: TGTGCCAGCAGACCAACTGAGGGAAACACCATATATTTT. Translated, it gives CASRPTEGNTIYF.

The chain combines TRBV12-3 or TRBV12-4 with TRBJ2-7, with TRBD2 identical over 7 bases. The V and J ends lost 3 bases and 0 bases, in that order; junction bases with no gene match: 8. This CDR3 has 16 residues. As DNA, the CDR3 is TGTGCCAGCAGTTTTTTTAGCGGGCCCAGCTCCTACGAGCAGTACTTC. As protein: CASSFFSGPSSYEQYF.

V is TRBV20-1 and J is TRBJ2-7, with D perhaps TRBD1 or TRBD2 (6 bases each). Trimming left V 4 bases short and J 2 bases short, with 9 bases between. The CDR3 is made up of 12 amino acids. Germline values: CDR1 DFQATT, CDR2 SNEGSKA (reference sequence). DNA of the CDR3: TGCAGTGCTATAGGGGGGACCTACGAGCAGTACTTC. As protein: CSAIGGTYEQYF.

This chain connects TRBV4-2 to TRBJ1-6; D call uncertain. The V gene's germline CDR1 is LGHNA and CDR2 YNFKEQ. The CDR3 length is 13 residues. V was pared by 0 bases and J by 9 bases, with 6 bases between. CDR3 DNA sequence: TGTGCCAGCAGCCAAGAATTGATTTCACCCCTCCACTTT. This sequence encodes CASSQELISPLHF.

This clonotype showed up just a few times. Written as DNA, the CDR3 is TGTGCCAGCAGTTATCGAACAAGGGCCAACGTCCTGACTTTC. The encoded protein is CASSYRTRANVLTF. V gene TRBV6-5 combines with J gene TRBJ2-6; D unresolved. The germline V and J ends were trimmed by 3 bases and 5 bases, with 8 bases remaining between them. Germline assignment: CDR1 MNHEY and CDR2 SVGAGI. The CDR3 has 14 amino acids.

The DNA of the CDR3 is TGCAGTGCTAGCGAAGCCACTAAAAACACTGAAGCTTTCTTT. Protein sequence: CSASEATKNTEAFF. The rearrangement uses TRBV20-1 and TRBJ1-1; D not certain. Trimming took off 3 bases at V and 2 bases at J, with 13 bases between the two ends. From germline, CDR1 is DFQATT and CDR2 SNEGSKA (reference sequence). The CDR3 totals 14 residues.

This clonotype was detected only a few times. The chain couples TRBV29-1 to TRBJ1-3, with D possibly matching TRBD1 (5 bases). V was pared by 8 bases and J by 6 bases, with 11 bases between. CDR3 length: 11 amino acids. Germline CDR1 reads SQVTM; CDR2 reads ANQGSEA. CDR3 amino acids: CSIQGKNTIYF. In DNA, the CDR3 is TGCAGCATCCAGGGAAAAAACACCATATATTTT. The full variable domain, with the rest looked up from reference TRBV29-1 and TRBJ1-3, is SAVISQKPSRDICQRGTSLTIQCQVDSQVTMMFWYRQQPGQSLTLIATANQGSEATYESGFVIDKFPISRPNLTFSTLTVSNMSPEDSSIYLCSIQGKNTIYFGEGSWLTVV.

This chain joins TRBV15 and TRBJ1-4; D remains ambiguous. V lost 1 base, J lost 4 bases, and 4 bases lay in between. The CDR3 contains 13 residues. Germline values: CDR1 LNHNV, CDR2 YYDKDF (reference sequence). The CDR3 coding sequence is TGTGCCACCAGCAGAGTACTTAATGAAAAACTGTTTTTT. Its translation: CATSRVLNEKLFF.

The chain combines TRBV20-1 with TRBJ2-7, with TRBD2 identical over 9 bases. Germline CDR1 and CDR2: DFQATT and SNEGSKA (reference sequence). The CDR3 extends over 16 amino acids. V lost 0 bases, J lost 4 bases, and 10 bases stayed unmatched. Written as DNA, the CDR3 is TGCAGTGCTAGAGATCAGGTAGAAAGCGGGAGGTACGAGCAGTACTTC. This gives the protein CSARDQVESGRYEQYF.

This clonotype was counted between two and nine times. The chain combines TRBV7-2 with TRBJ2-3, with 10 positions matching TRBD2. V lost 2 bases and J lost 7; bases outside the gene matches: 3. The V gene's germline CDR1 is SGHTA and CDR2 FQGNSA. This CDR3 is 14 amino acids long. The CDR3 sequence: CASSLTSGKYTQYF. CDR3 in DNA: TGTGCCAGCAGCTTAACTAGCGGGAAATATACGCAGTATTTT.

The chain uses TRBV20-1 and TRBJ2-2, with TRBD1 identical over 9 bases. The ends lost 3 bases at V and 5 bases at J; junction bases unmatched: 13. The CDR3 is 17 residues long. Germline CDR1 is DFQATT and CDR2 is SNEGSKA (reference sequence). The CDR3 bases are TGCAGTGCTAGCGGTGTGGCCGGGACAGGGAGGACCGGGGAGCTGTTTTTT. Protein product: CSASGVAGTGRTGELFF.

The chain combines TRBV7-9 with TRBJ2-5; 9 nucleotides align to TRBD2. In germline, CDR1 is SEHNR, CDR2 FQNEAQ (reference sequence). Trimming removed 5 bases from V and 5 bases from J; junction bases left unmatched: 12. This CDR3 region has 16 residues. CDR3 sequence reads: CASSPRSGGRGETQYF. CDR3 nucleotides: TGTGCCAGCAGCCCTAGGAGCGGGGGGCGAGGGGAGACCCAGTACTTC.